Below are 10 T cell receptor beta chains sequenced from a single sample in a study of T cells after posttransplantation cyclophosphamide. Clones were sequenced by immunoSEQ multiplex PCR, and TCRdb holds only the in-frame ones, with some missing. Found here are about 38,000 clones, no singletons; the ten largest cover over 5.5%. Sequencing input: PBMCs. These receptors all come from a young man in good health and a related stem cell transplant donor.

This clone was observed many times. The chain links TRBV5-1 to TRBJ1-4; unclear D gene. With 4 bases removed from V and 0 bases from J, the gap between germline ends came to 10 bases. CDR3 length equals 15 residues. Germline lookup yields CDR1 SGHRS and CDR2 YFSETQ. The CDR3 DNA is TGCGCCAGCAGCCGGGGTGGATCAACTAATGAAAAACTGTTTTTT. It codes for CASSRGGSTNEKLFF.

There are a few counts of this clone. V usage is TRBV4-3 and J usage is TRBJ2-3, with 10 bases aligning to TRBD2. The V and J ends lost 4 bases and 6 bases, in that order; junction bases with no gene match: 10. The germline CDR1 and CDR2 sequences are LGHNA and YSLEER. The CDR3 has 16 amino acids. The CDR3, as DNA: TGCGCCAGCAGCCCCCTCACAGCGGGGGGGCCGGATACGCAGTATTTT. Translation: CASSPLTAGGPDTQYF.

This clone was detected ten times or more. This rearrangement joins TRBV10-3 to TRBJ2-5, with TRBD2 matching over 10 bases. The CDR3 sequence is 14 residues long. With 9 bases clipped from V and 5 bases from J, the junction kept 9 bases outside the gene matches. In germline, CDR1 is ENHRY, CDR2 SYGVKD. CDR3 residues: CAIQASGGTETQYF. The CDR3 nucleotides are TGTGCCATTCAGGCTAGCGGGGGTACGGAGACCCAGTACTTC.

This clone was seen a handful of times. As DNA, the CDR3 is TGTGCCAGCAGTCCGACGGGGACAGGGAGACGAGATACGCAGTATTTT. Residues: CASSPTGTGRRDTQYF. This rearrangement joins TRBV6-2 or TRBV6-3 to TRBJ2-3; 9 nucleotides agree with TRBD1. J lost 5 bases, V lost 5 bases, and 11 bases had no gene match. Germline V gene sequence: CDR1 MNHEY, CDR2 SVGEGT. The CDR3 length is 16 residues.

This clone was picked up many times. The V call is TRBV7-2, the J call TRBJ1-3, with D possibly being TRBD1 (5 bases). Germline assignment: CDR1 SGHTA and CDR2 FQGNSA. This CDR3 spans 13 amino acids. The V and J ends lost 5 bases and 3 bases respectively, with 8 bases between them. CDR3 nucleotide sequence: TGTGCCAGCAGCCCAGGGATTGGAAACACCATATATTTT. Its protein product is CASSPGIGNTIYF.

This clone was recorded many times. The chain has TRBV9 and TRBJ2-5; TRBD2 matches at 7 bases. Germline V gives CDR1 SGDLS, CDR2 YYNGEE. The J segment lost 4 bases and the V segment lost 0 bases, leaving 6 bases of the junction unmatched. This CDR3 contains 15 residues. This chain's CDR3 is CASSVVGDYGETQYF. The CDR3 DNA reads TGTGCCAGCAGCGTAGTGGGGGACTACGGAGAGACCCAGTACTTC. Complete variable domain (other parts from reference TRBV9 and TRBJ2-5): DSGVTQTPKHLITATGQRVTLRCSPRSGDLSVYWYQQSLDQGLQFLIQYYNGEERAKGNILERFSAQQFPDLHSELNLSSLELGDSALYFCASSVVGDYGETQYFGPGTRLLVL.

This CDR3 is CASSGLGTGLNQPQHF. The CDR3 DNA reads TGTGCCAGCAGTGGCTTAGGGACAGGACTAAATCAGCCCCAGCATTTT. The chain employs TRBV6-1 and TRBJ1-5; 8 bases line up with TRBD1. Germline V gene sequence: CDR1 MNHNS, CDR2 SASEGT. This CDR3 has 16 residues. V lost 4 bases and J lost 4; bases outside the gene matches: 9.

The table lists this clone with many counts. The gene calls are TRBV12-3 or TRBV12-4 and TRBJ1-2, with TRBD1 matching 8 bases. The J segment lost 6 bases and the V segment lost 3 bases, leaving 6 bases of the junction unmatched. The CDR3 spans 14 residues. CDR3 residues: CASSFEDRAHGYTF. CDR3 in DNA: TGTGCCAGCAGTTTTGAGGACAGGGCCCATGGCTACACCTTC.

This clone occurred many times. This sequence joins TRBV10-2 and TRBJ2-1, with TRBD2 matching over 9 bases. This CDR3 is built from 15 residues. V was clipped by 4 bases and J by 3 bases; unmatched bases: 4. Germline V CDR1 and CDR2: WSHSY, SAAADI. The CDR3 sequence: CASSVATSGYNEQFF. Here the CDR3 DNA reads TGCGCCAGCAGTGTCGCGACTAGCGGCTACAATGAGCAGTTCTTC.

Many counts were recorded for this clone. The chain combines TRBV18 with TRBJ1-1, with a possible D match to TRBD1 (6 bases). Trimming removed 4 bases from V and 3 bases from J, with 12 bases in between. The CDR3 extends over 14 amino acids. CDR1 and CDR2 from the germline V gene are KGHSH and LQKENI. CDR3 bases: TGTGCCAGCTCACTCTCAGGGGTAGACACTGAAGCTTTCTTT. It specifies CASSLSGVDTEAFF.